This TCR beta chain derives from a study of blood T cell repertoires in COVID-19. Study-level information: Specimens from acute and convalescent COVID-19 originated in the United States, Italy and Spain.

The CDR3 runs to 17 residues. Germline V lookup: CDR1 MNHEY, CDR2 SVGEGT. With 0 bases removed from V and 5 bases from J, the gap between germline ends came to 18 bases. Methods used by the authors: Reference gene primer amplification yielded estimated nucleated cell counts. Assay used: immunoSEQ multiplex PCR; TCRdb lists only in-frame clones, some missing. V and J calls and clone size are copied from that table; D and trimming were computed from the DNA. Among approximately 52,000 clones listed, roughly 84% were seen once. The clonotype was recovered from a human donor with active COVID-19. The donor label of this sample is uncertain. The V gene is TRBV6-2 or TRBV6-3, the J gene TRBJ2-3, with D possibly TRBD2 on 5 matching bases. Sequenced: peripheral blood. This CDR3 is CASSYSSSGGIRDTQYF. In DNA form, the CDR3 reads TGTGCCAGCAGTTACTCTTCGAGCGGTGGCATTAGAGATACGCAGTATTTT.